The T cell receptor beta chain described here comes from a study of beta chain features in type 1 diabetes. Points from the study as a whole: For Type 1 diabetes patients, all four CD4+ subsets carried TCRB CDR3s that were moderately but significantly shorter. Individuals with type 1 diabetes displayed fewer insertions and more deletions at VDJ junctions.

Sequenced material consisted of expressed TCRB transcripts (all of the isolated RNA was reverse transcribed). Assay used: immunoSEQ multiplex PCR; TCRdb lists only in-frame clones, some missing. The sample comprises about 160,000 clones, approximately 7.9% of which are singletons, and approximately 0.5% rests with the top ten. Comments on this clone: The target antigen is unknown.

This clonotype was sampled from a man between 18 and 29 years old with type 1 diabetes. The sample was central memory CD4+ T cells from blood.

The DNA for the CDR3 is TGTGCCAGCAGCTCGGGACCAGGGGCTTACTCCTACGAGCAGTACTTC. Amino acid sequence: CASSSGPGAYSYEQYF. The rearrangement joins TRBV5-4 to TRBJ2-7; D possibly corresponds to TRBD1 (6 bases). CDR1 is SGHNT, CDR2 YYREEE, per germline (reference sequence). Deletions cut 3 bases from V and 0 bases from J, with 16 bases between. CDR3 length: 16 amino acids. The entire variable domain, with the rest obtained from reference TRBV5-4 and TRBJ2-7, is as follows: ETGVTQSPTHLIKTRGQQVTLRCSSQSGHNTVSWYQQALGQGPQFIFQYYREEENGRGNFPPRFSGLQFPNYSSELNVNALELDDSALYLCASSSGPGAYSYEQYFGPGTRLTVT.